One and the same sample provided the 29 T cell receptor beta chains below, sequenced in a study of T cells after yellow fever vaccination. MiXCR was run by TCRdb on the 5' RACE reads, yielding one entry per CDR3 protein. Of under 500,000 distinct CDR3 sequences listed, roughly 20% were seen once; the top ten hold roughly 19%. The sequenced sample was PBMCs, obtained before the yellow fever booster vaccination. Source of these receptors: a man between 18 and 35 years old who received the YFV17D yellow fever vaccine.

This clonotype was observed a handful of times. This chain uses TRBV20-1 with TRBJ2-7; TRBD2 matches 7 bases. CDR3 length: 13 residues. With V trimmed by 6 bases and J by 0 bases, 5 bases remained unmatched. CDR1 and CDR2 (germline): DFQATT, SNEGSKA (reference sequence). The CDR3 region is CSANRGVSYEQYF. For the CDR3, the DNA is TGCAGTGCAAACCGGGGGGTCTCCTACGAGCAGTACTTC.

The chain recombines TRBV6-2 or TRBV6-3 with TRBJ2-1, with TRBD2 as a possible D gene (5 bases). The CDR3 sequence is 16 residues long. Germline V gene lookup returns CDR1 MNHEY and CDR2 SVGEGT. Trimming cost V 4 bases and J 3 bases, with 16 bases left between them. CDR3 loop: CASSSWAGTRYNEQFF. The CDR3 bases are TGTGCCAGCAGTTCATGGGCGGGTACACGCTACAATGAGCAGTTCTTC.

This clonotype was detected a few times. The rearrangement uses TRBV18 and TRBJ2-7; D might be TRBD2 (6 bases). The V and J ends lost 6 bases and 2 bases respectively, with 8 bases between them. The V gene's germline CDR1 is KGHSH and CDR2 LQKENI. The CDR3 loop spans 12 amino acids. The DNA for the CDR3 is TGTGCCAGCTCGGAGGGCCCCTACGAGCAGTACTTC. The encoded protein is CASSEGPYEQYF. Drawing the rest from reference TRBV18 and TRBJ2-7, the complete variable domain is NAGVMQNPRHLVRRRGQEARLRCSPMKGHSHVYWYRQLPEEGLKFMVYLQKENIIDESGMPKERFSAEFPKEGPSILRIQQVVRGDSAAYFCASSEGPYEQYFGPGTRLTVT.

The chain is built from TRBV7-9 and TRBJ2-5, with 13 bases identical to TRBD2. V shed 5 bases and J 5 bases; nucleotides not matched to a gene: 8. Germline loops: CDR1 SEHNR, CDR2 FQNEAQ (reference sequence). The CDR3 length is 16 residues. The CDR3 sequence is CASSATGTSGAETQYF. The CDR3 bases are TGTGCCAGCAGCGCCACTGGGACTAGCGGGGCCGAGACCCAGTACTTC. The whole variable domain, remainder taken from reference TRBV7-9 and TRBJ2-5, is DTGVSQNPRHKITKRGQNVTFRCDPISEHNRLYWYRQTLGQGPEFLTYFQNEAQLEKSRLLSDRFSAERPKGSFSTLEIQRTEQGDSAMYLCASSATGTSGAETQYFGPGTRLLVL.

In this sample, this clonotype turned up a few times. This rearrangement joins TRBV15 to TRBJ2-7; 7 nucleotides line up with TRBD1. With 1 base clipped from V and 0 bases from J, the junction kept 3 bases outside the gene matches. The CDR3 consists of 15 residues. Germline lookup yields CDR1 LNHNV and CDR2 YYDKDF (reference sequence). The CDR3 region has the DNA TGTGCCACCAGCAGAGCTCGGGACAGCTCCTACGAGCAGTACTTC. This sequence encodes CATSRARDSSYEQYF.

This clonotype has more than one count but fewer than ten. CDR3 DNA sequence: TGTGCCAGCAGCCAGGGACAGGGTTATGAGCAGTTCTTC. Translating it yields CASSQGQGYEQFF. The V and J genes are TRBV5-6 and TRBJ2-1; 9 nucleotides align to TRBD1. Trimming at V came to 4 bases and at J to 8 bases, leaving 4 bases not matched to a gene. The CDR3 has 13 residues. CDR1 SGHDT and CDR2 YYEEEE come from the germline V gene.

The chain carries TRBV6-6 and TRBJ2-3, with D unclear. Looked up from germline, CDR1 is MNHNY and CDR2 is SVGAGI (reference sequence). Deletions cut 6 bases from V and 4 bases from J, with 8 bases between. The CDR3 has 12 amino acids. As DNA, the CDR3 is TGTGCCAGCAGAACCCAATCAGATACGCAGTATTTT. Amino acid sequence: CASRTQSDTQYF.

This clonotype was observed a handful of times. This sequence joins TRBV9 and TRBJ1-2; 12 nucleotides match TRBD1. Germline CDR1 and CDR2: SGDLS and YYNGEE. The junction had 4 bases not matched to a gene; V was cut back by 3 bases and J by 4 bases. The CDR3 consists of 15 residues. Here the CDR3 DNA reads TGTGCCAGCAGCGCAGGGACAGGGGGCAGCTATGGCTACACCTTC. Its protein product is CASSAGTGGSYGYTF.

This clonotype has only a few counts. The chain recombines TRBV27 with TRBJ2-7; 7 bases match TRBD2. CDR1 and CDR2 (germline): MNHEY, SMNVEV (reference sequence). There are 15 residues in the CDR3. Unmatched junction bases numbered 8, after V lost 3 bases and J lost 3 bases. As DNA, the CDR3 is TGTGCCAGCAGTTTGGTTGGACTAGGAGGCTACGAGCAGTACGTC. Residues: CASSLVGLGGYEQYV.

There are many counts of this clonotype. The J gene is TRBJ2-2, the V gene TRBV7-3; D assignment may be TRBD1 or TRBD2 (5 bases each). The V end lost 7 bases, the J end lost 6 bases, and 15 bases lay between the germline ends. The CDR3 consists of 14 residues. The germline V gene has CDR1 SGHTA and CDR2 FQGTGA. As DNA, the CDR3 is TGTGCCAGCAAAGAGGGGCCTGTGTCCGGGGAGCTGTTTTTT. Residues: CASKEGPVSGELFF.

The chain has TRBV5-1 and TRBJ2-5; D ambiguous. The CDR3 is 11 amino acids. Germline loops: CDR1 SGHRS, CDR2 YFSETQ. The V and J ends lost 0 bases and 7 bases respectively, with 4 bases between them. Written as DNA, the CDR3 is TGCGCCAGCAGCTTGGATGGGACCCAGTACTTC. Translating gives CASSLDGTQYF.

This chain connects TRBV4-3 to TRBJ1-2; D is unresolved. Deletions cut 6 bases from V and 0 bases from J, with 17 bases between. From germline, CDR1 is LGHNA and CDR2 YSLEER. The CDR3 loop spans 16 amino acids. CDR3 sequence reads: CASRRAEASTNYGYTF. The CDR3 DNA sequence: TGCGCCAGCAGACGGGCAGAGGCCTCAACTAACTATGGCTACACCTTC.

This clonotype was seen more than once but under ten times. V and J are TRBV7-2 and TRBJ2-7; D unresolved. Germline CDR1 and CDR2: SGHTA and FQGNSA. Trimming took off 5 bases at V and 7 bases at J, with 9 bases between the two ends. This CDR3 is 11 amino acids long. This CDR3 is CASSPLREQYF. DNA of the CDR3: TGTGCCAGCAGCCCACTACGGGAGCAGTACTTC.

The table lists this clonotype with a few counts. The genes are TRBV4-2 and TRBJ2-3; 7 bases agree with TRBD1. This CDR3 region has 16 residues. The ends lost 0 bases at V and 5 bases at J; junction bases unmatched: 8. Germline CDR1 is LGHNA and CDR2 is YNFKEQ. DNA of the CDR3: TGTGCCAGCAGCCAAGAGATTAGGGGGCCGGGAGATACGCAGTATTTT. Protein: CASSQEIRGPGDTQYF.

This chain links TRBV7-9 with TRBJ2-3; a weak D match, TRBD2 (7 bases). The CDR3 spans 16 residues. Germline V CDR1 and CDR2: SEHNR, FQNEAQ (reference sequence). V was pared by 6 bases and J by 0 bases, with 16 bases between. This CDR3 reads CASRSDSGDSTDTQYF. The CDR3 DNA sequence: TGTGCCAGCAGATCGGACAGCGGGGATAGCACAGATACGCAGTATTTT.

This clonotype was picked up many times. This chain connects TRBV7-9 to TRBJ1-1; 7 bases map to TRBD1. The V gene end was trimmed by 5 bases and the J gene end by 2 bases; junction bases not matched to a gene: 14. This CDR3 contains 17 residues. CDR1 is SEHNR, CDR2 FQNEAQ, per germline (reference sequence). The CDR3 region is CASSLWPGQNLNTEAFF. For the CDR3, the DNA is TGTGCCAGCAGCCTCTGGCCGGGACAGAATCTAAACACTGAAGCTTTCTTT.

This clonotype was counted a few times. The chain uses TRBV30 and TRBJ2-7, with TRBD1 identical over 9 bases. The V and J ends lost 5 bases and 6 bases, in that order; junction bases with no gene match: 2. CDR1 and CDR2 from the germline V gene are GTSNPN and SVGIG (reference sequence). The CDR3 is 11 amino acids. The CDR3 nucleotides read TGTGCCTGGGCGACAGGGGGCGAGCAGTACTTC. Amino acid sequence: CAWATGGEQYF.

This clonotype was detected only a few times. The genes are TRBV7-3 and TRBJ1-1; no reliable D call. Trimming took 5 bases from V and 4 from J, leaving 17 bases between them. Germline V gene data show CDR1 as SGHTA and CDR2 as FQGTGA. The CDR3 runs 15 residues. The DNA of the CDR3 is TGTGCCAGCAGCCTCACCGACCGGGCTAGCACTGAAGCTTTCTTT. Translation: CASSLTDRASTEAFF.

The table lists this clonotype with a few counts. The rearrangement links TRBV14 to TRBJ2-3; D unclear. Germline CDR1 reads SGHDN; CDR2 reads FVKESK. The CDR3 is 16 amino acids. The V end lost 1 base, the J end lost 2 bases, and 13 bases lay between the germline ends. CDR3 protein: CASSQGSSPITDTQYF. CDR3 nucleotides: TGTGCCAGCAGCCAAGGGTCCAGCCCTATCACAGATACGCAGTATTTT.

This clonotype turned up a few times. The rearrangement uses TRBV6-5 and TRBJ1-6; TRBD1 is a possible D gene (5 bases). This CDR3 has 15 amino acids. From germline, CDR1 is MNHEY and CDR2 SVGAGI. With 5 bases removed from V and 8 bases from J, the gap between germline ends came to 16 bases. The CDR3 coding sequence is TGTGCCAGCAGTCCTACTTTTCCCAGGGATTCACCCCTCCACTTT. Its protein product is CASSPTFPRDSPLHF.

The gene calls are TRBV20-1 and TRBJ2-1; 8 bases match TRBD2. The CDR3 length is 16 residues. V lost 4 bases and J lost 5; bases outside the gene matches: 13. Germline V lookup: CDR1 DFQATT, CDR2 SNEGSKA (reference sequence). DNA of the CDR3: TGCAGTGCTAAAAGGGTACGGGGGGGCCCCGACAATGAGCAGTTCTTC. Translated: CSAKRVRGGPDNEQFF.

This sequence joins TRBV10-2 and TRBJ2-5; maybe TRBD2 (5 bases). V was shortened by 0 bases and J by 4 bases, with 15 bases between the two germline ends. The CDR3 has 16 residues. The germline CDR1 and CDR2 sequences are WSHSY and SAAADI. Here the CDR3 reads CASSESMGEGGETQYF. The CDR3 nucleotides read TGCGCCAGCAGTGAGTCAATGGGAGAGGGCGGAGAGACCCAGTACTTC.

This clonotype was detected only a few times. As DNA, the CDR3 is TGTGCCAGCAGCGTACTACAGGGGGCGAGTGAAAAACTGTTTTTT. Translating gives CASSVLQGASEKLFF. The V gene is TRBV5-5, the J gene TRBJ1-4, with 9 bases aligning to TRBD1. The CDR3 contains 15 residues. From germline, CDR1 is SGHKS and CDR2 YYEKEE (reference sequence). After removal of 4 bases from V and 7 bases from J, the junction contained 8 bases not matched to a gene.

Written as DNA, the CDR3 is TGTGCCAGCAGCTTAGGGGTACAGGGGGCGAACGAAAAACTGTTTTTT. Its protein product is CASSLGVQGANEKLFF. The chain is built from TRBV7-9 and TRBJ1-4; TRBD1 agrees at 9 bases. V lost 1 base to trimming and J lost 8 bases; unmatched junction nucleotides: 8. Germline V CDR1 and CDR2: SEHNR, FQNEAQ (reference sequence). The length of the CDR3 is 16 residues.

V usage is TRBV12-3 or TRBV12-4 and J usage is TRBJ1-1; TRBD1 matches at 7 bases. The CDR3 loop spans 14 amino acids. V was pared by 4 bases and J by 4 bases, with 6 bases of the junction left unmatched. The DNA for the CDR3 is TGTGCCAGCAGTTGGGGCCCAGGGGGCACTGAAGCTTTCTTT. It codes for CASSWGPGGTEAFF.

This clonotype was detected only a few times. The chain employs TRBV27 and TRBJ1-5; the D is unclear. Trimming removed 3 bases at V and 10 bases at J, with 13 bases between. CDR3 length: 13 residues. The germline gives CDR1 MNHEY, CDR2 SMNVEV (reference sequence). The CDR3 loop is CASSFGLYDPQHF. The CDR3 nucleotides read TGTGCCAGCAGTTTCGGACTCTACGATCCCCAGCATTTT.

The V gene is TRBV3-1, the J gene TRBJ2-5, with unresolved D. Looked up from germline, CDR1 is LGHDT and CDR2 is YNNKEL (reference sequence). V was cut by 4 bases and J by 7 bases, with 16 bases left in between. The CDR3 totals 14 residues. CDR3 DNA: TGTGCCAGCAGCCCGCTGGTCCAAACCGGGACCCAGTACTTC. It encodes CASSPLVQTGTQYF.

CDR3 region: CASSIWAGQTNYGYTF. CDR3 nucleotides: TGTGCCAGTAGTATTTGGGCAGGGCAAACTAACTATGGCTACACCTTC. The chain links TRBV19 to TRBJ1-2, with D possibly TRBD1 on 5 matching bases. The CDR3 extends over 16 amino acids. The V end was cut by 3 bases, the J end by 0 bases, with 14 bases between. In germline, CDR1 is LNHDA, CDR2 SQIVND (reference sequence).

This clonotype was recorded a few times. This chain connects TRBV7-6 to TRBJ1-6, with D uncertain. The CDR3 has 13 amino acids. The germline V gene has CDR1 SGHVS and CDR2 FNYEAQ. Deletions cut 4 bases from V and 7 bases from J, with 8 bases between. The CDR3 region is CASSSDGNSPLHF. As DNA, the CDR3 is TGTGCCAGCAGCTCTGACGGGAATTCACCCCTCCACTTT.